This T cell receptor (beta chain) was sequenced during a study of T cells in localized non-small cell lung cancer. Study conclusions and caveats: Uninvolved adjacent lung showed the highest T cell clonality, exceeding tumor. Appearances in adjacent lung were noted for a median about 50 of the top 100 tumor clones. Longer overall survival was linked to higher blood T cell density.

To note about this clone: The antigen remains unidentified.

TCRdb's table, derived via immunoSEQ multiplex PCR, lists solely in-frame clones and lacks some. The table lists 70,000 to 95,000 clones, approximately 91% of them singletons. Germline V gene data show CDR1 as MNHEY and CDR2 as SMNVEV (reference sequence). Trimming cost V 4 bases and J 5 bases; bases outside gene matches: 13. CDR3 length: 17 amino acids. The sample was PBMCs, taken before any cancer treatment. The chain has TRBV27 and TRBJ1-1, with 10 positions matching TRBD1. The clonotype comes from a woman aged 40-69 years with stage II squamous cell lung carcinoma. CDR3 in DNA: TGTGCCAGCAGTTCCGTCCCGGGACAGGGGCGGGGTACTGAAGCTTTCTTT. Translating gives CASSSVPGQGRGTEAFF.